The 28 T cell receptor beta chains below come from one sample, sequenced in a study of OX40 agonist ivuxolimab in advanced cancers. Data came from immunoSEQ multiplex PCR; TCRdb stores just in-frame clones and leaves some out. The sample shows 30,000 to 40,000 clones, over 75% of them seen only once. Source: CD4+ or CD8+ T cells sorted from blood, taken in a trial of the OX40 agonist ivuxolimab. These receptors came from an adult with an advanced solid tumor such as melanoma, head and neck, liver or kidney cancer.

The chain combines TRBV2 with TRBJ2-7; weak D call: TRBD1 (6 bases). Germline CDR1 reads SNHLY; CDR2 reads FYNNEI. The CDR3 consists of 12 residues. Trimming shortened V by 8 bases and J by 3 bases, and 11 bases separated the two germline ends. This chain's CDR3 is CASQDSHYEQYF. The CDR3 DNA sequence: TGTGCCAGCCAGGACAGTCACTACGAGCAGTACTTC.

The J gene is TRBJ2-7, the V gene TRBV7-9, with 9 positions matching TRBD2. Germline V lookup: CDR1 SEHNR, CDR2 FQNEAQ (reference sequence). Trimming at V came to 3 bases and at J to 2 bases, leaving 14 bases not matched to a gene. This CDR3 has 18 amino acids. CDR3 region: CASSLPSLASGDTYEQYF. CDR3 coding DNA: TGTGCCAGCAGCTTGCCAAGTTTGGCTAGCGGGGACACCTACGAGCAGTACTTC.

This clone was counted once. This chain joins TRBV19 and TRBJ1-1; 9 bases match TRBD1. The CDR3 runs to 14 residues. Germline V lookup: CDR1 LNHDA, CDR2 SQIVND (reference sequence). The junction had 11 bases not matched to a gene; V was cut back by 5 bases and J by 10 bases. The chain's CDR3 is CASSSSGTGLRAFF. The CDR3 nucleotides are TGTGCCAGTAGTTCCTCCGGGACAGGGTTGAGAGCTTTCTTT.

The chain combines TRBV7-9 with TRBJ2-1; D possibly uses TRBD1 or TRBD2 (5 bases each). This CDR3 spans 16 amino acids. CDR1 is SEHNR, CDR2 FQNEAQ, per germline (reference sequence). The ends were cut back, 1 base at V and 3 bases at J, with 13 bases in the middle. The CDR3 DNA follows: TGTGCCAGCAGCTTAGAACCGACAGACTACTACAATGAGCAGTTCTTC. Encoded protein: CASSLEPTDYYNEQFF.

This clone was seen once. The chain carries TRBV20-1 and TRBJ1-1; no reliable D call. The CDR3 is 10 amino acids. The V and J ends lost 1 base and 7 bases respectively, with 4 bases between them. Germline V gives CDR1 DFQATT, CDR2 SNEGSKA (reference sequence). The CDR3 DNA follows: TGCAGTGCTAGAGTAGGTGAAGCTTTCTTT. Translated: CSARVGEAFF.

This CDR3 reads CASVDRGKVCQETQYF. The CDR3 coding sequence is TGTGCCAGCGTGGACAGGGGGAAGGTTTGCCAAGAGACCCAGTACTTC. The chain is built from TRBV7-3 and TRBJ2-5, with 10 nucleotides matching TRBD1. V was clipped by 8 bases and J by 1 base; unmatched bases: 10. This CDR3 is 16 amino acids long. CDR1 is SGHTA and CDR2 is FQGTGA in the germline V gene. Using reference TRBV7-3 and TRBJ2-5 for the parts outside the CDR3, the full variable domain is GAGVSQTPSNKVTEKGKYVELRCDPISGHTALYWYRQSLGQGPEFLIYFQGTGAADDSGLPNDRFFAVRPEGSVSTLKIQRTERGDSAVYLCASVDRGKVCQETQYFGPGTRLLVL.

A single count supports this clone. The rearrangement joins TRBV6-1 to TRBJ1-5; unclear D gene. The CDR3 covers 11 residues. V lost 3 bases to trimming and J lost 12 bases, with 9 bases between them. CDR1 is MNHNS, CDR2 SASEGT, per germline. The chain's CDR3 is CASSDAYIQHF. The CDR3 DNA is TGTGCCAGCAGTGACGCATACATCCAGCATTTT.

The CDR3 loop is CASSSLEGGAYYGYTF. The DNA for the CDR3 is TGTGCCAGCAGCTCCTTGGAGGGGGGCGCATACTATGGCTACACCTTC. The V gene is TRBV7-6, the J gene TRBJ1-2; tentatively, D is TRBD1 (6 bases). Deletions cut 4 bases from V and 3 bases from J, with 18 bases between. Germline V gives CDR1 SGHVS, CDR2 FNYEAQ. This CDR3 comprises 16 residues.

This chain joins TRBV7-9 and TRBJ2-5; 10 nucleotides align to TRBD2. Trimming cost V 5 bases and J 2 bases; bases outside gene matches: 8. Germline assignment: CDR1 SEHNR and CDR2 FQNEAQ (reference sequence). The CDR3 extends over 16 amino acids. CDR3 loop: CASSLLLAGVQETQYF. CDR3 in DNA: TGTGCCAGCAGCCTATTGCTAGCGGGGGTACAAGAGACCCAGTACTTC. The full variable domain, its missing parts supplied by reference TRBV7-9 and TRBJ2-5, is DTGVSQNPRHKITKRGQNVTFRCDPISEHNRLYWYRQTLGQGPEFLTYFQNEAQLEKSRLLSDRFSAERPKGSFSTLEIQRTEQGDSAMYLCASSLLLAGVQETQYFGPGTRLLVL.

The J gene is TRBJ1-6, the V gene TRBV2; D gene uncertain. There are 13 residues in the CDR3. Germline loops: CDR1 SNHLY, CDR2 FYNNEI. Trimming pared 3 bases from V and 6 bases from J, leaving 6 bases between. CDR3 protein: CASSEVINSPLHF. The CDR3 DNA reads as TGTGCCAGCAGTGAGGTCATTAATTCACCCCTCCACTTT.

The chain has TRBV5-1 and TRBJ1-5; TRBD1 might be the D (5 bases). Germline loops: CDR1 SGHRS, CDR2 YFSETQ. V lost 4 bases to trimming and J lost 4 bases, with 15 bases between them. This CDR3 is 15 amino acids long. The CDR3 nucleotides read TGCGCCAGCAGCCCGGCAGGGTCACCAAATCAGCCCCAGCATTTT. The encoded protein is CASSPAGSPNQPQHF.

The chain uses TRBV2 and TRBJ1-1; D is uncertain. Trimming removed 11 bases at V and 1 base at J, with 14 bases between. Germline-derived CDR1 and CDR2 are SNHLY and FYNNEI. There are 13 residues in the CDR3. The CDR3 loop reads CAGTMGENTEAFF. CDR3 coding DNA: TGTGCCGGTACAATGGGAGAGAACACTGAAGCTTTCTTT.

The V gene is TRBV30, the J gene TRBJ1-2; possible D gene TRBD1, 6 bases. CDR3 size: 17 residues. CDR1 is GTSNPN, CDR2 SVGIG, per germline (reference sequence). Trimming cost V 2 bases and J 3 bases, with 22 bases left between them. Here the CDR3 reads CAWSRLTGPLIDYGYTF. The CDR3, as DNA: TGTGCCTGGAGTAGGTTGACAGGACCGCTAATAGACTATGGCTACACCTTC. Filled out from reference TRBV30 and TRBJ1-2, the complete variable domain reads SQTIHQWPATLVQPVGSPLSLECTVEGTSNPNLYWYRQAAGRGLQLLFYSVGIGQISSEVPQNLSASRPQDRQFILSSKKLLLSDSGFYLCAWSRLTGPLIDYGYTFGSGTRLTVV.

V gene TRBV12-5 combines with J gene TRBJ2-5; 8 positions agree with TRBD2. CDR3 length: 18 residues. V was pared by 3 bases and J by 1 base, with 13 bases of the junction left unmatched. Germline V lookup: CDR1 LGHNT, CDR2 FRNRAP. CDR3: CASGLRGGGRPGQETQYF. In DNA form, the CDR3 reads TGTGCTAGTGGTTTAAGAGGCGGGGGGCGCCCCGGCCAAGAGACCCAGTACTTC. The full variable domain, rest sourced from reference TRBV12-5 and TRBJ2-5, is DARVTQTPRHKVTEMGQEVTMRCQPILGHNTVFWYRQTMMQGLELLAYFRNRAPLDDSGMPKDRFSAEMPDATLATLKIQPSEPRDSAVYFCASGLRGGGRPGQETQYFGPGTRLLVL.

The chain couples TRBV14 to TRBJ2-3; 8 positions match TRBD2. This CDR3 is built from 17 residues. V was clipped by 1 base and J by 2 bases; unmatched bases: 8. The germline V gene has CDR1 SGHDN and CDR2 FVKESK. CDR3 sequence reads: CASSQVTAGGTTDTQYF. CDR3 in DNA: TGTGCCAGCAGCCAAGTGACGGCGGGGGGAACCACAGATACGCAGTATTTT.

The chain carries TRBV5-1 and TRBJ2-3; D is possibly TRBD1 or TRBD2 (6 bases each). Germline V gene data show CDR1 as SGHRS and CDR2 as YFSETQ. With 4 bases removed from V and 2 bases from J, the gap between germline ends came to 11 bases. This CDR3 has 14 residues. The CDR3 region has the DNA TGCGCCAGCAGCAGGGGGGATTTCACAGATACGCAGTATTTT. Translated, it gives CASSRGDFTDTQYF.

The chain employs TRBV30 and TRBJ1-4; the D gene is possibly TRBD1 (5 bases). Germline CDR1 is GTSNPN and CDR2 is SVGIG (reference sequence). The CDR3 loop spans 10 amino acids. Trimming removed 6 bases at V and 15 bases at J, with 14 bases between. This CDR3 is CACWGPRMFF. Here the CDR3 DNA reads TGTGCCTGTTGGGGCCCTCGAATGTTTTTT.

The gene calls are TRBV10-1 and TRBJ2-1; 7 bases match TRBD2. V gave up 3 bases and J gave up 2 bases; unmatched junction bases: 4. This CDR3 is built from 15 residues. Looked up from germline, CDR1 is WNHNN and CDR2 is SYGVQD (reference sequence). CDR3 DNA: TGCGCCAGCAGTGAAACCCTAGCGGCCTACAATGAGCAGTTCTTC. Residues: CASSETLAAYNEQFF.

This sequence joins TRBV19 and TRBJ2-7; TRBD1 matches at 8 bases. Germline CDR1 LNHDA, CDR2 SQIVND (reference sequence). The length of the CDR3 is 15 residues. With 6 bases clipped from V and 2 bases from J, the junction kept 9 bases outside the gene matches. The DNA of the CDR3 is TGTGCCAGTAGGTCTCTGGCAGGGGGCCCCTACGAGCAGTACTTC. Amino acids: CASRSLAGGPYEQYF.

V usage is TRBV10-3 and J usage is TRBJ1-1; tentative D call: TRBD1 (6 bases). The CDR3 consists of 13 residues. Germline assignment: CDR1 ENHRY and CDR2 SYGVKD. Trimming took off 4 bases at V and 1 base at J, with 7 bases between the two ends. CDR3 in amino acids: CAISATGNTEAFF. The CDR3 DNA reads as TGTGCCATCAGTGCGACAGGGAACACTGAAGCTTTCTTT.

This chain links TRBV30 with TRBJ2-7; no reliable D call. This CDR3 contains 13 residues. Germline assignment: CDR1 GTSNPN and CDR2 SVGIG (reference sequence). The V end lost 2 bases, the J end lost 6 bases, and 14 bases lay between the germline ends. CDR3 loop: CAWSPLLGSEQYF. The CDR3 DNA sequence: TGTGCCTGGAGTCCCCTTCTAGGTTCCGAGCAGTACTTC.

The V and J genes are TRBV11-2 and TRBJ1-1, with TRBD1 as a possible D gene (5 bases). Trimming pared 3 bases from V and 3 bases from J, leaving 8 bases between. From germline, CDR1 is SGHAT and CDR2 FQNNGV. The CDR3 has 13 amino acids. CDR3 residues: CASSLQGYTEAFF. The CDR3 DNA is TGTGCCAGCAGCTTGCAGGGATACACTGAAGCTTTCTTT.

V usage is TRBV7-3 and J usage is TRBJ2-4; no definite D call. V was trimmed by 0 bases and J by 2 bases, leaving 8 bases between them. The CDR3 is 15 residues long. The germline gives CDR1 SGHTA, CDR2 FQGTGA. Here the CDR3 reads CASSLTGMTKNIQYF. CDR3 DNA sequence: TGTGCCAGCAGCTTAACGGGGATGACCAAAAACATTCAGTACTTC.

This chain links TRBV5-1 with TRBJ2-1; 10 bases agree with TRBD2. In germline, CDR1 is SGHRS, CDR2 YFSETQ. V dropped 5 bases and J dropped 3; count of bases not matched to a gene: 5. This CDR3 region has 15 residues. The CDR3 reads CASSRLAGDYNEQFF. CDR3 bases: TGCGCCAGCAGTCGACTAGCGGGCGACTACAATGAGCAGTTCTTC.

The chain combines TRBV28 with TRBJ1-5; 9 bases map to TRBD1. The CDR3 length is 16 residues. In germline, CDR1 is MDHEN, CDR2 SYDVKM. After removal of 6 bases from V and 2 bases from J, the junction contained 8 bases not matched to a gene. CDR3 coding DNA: TGTGCCAGCAGCTGGGACAGGGAGCGGGGCAATCAGCCCCAGCATTTT. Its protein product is CASSWDRERGNQPQHF.

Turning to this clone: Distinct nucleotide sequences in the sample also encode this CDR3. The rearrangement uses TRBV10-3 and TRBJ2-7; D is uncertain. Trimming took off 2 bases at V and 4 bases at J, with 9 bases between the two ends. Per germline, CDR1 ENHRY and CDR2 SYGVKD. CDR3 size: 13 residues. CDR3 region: CAISEASRYEQYF. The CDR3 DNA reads TGTGCCATCAGTGAGGCAAGCAGGTACGAGCAGTACTTC.

The CDR3 is CSVAVNLSYEQYF. CDR3 nucleotides: TGCAGCGTCGCAGTTAATCTCTCCTACGAGCAGTACTTC. V usage is TRBV29-1 and J usage is TRBJ2-7; D is unresolved. V was pared by 6 bases and J by 0 bases, with 12 bases between. Germline values: CDR1 SQVTM, CDR2 ANQGSEA. The CDR3 has 13 residues.

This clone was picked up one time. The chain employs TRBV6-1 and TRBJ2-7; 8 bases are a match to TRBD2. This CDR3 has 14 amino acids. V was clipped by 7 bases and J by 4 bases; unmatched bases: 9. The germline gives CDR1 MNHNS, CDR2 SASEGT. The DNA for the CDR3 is TGTGCCAGCACGAACCCCCGGGGGGGATACGAGCAGTACTTC. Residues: CASTNPRGGYEQYF.